Shown below are 2 T cell receptor beta chains from a single sample sequenced in a study of blood T cell repertoires in COVID-19. Assay used: immunoSEQ multiplex PCR; TCRdb lists only in-frame clones, some missing. The table has some 350,000 clones, 80% to 90% seen once. Sequenced input: PBMCs or T cells enriched from blood (not recorded which). Receptor source: a man aged 18 to 35 who had recovered from COVID-19.

The chain carries TRBV7-6 and TRBJ1-1, with D possibly TRBD1 on 6 matching bases. The CDR3 extends over 15 amino acids. V lost 2 bases to trimming and J lost 4 bases, with 14 bases between them. From germline, CDR1 is SGHVS and CDR2 FNYEAQ. Written as DNA, the CDR3 is TGTGCCAGCAGCTTATATCCTGGGGGGGCCACTGAAGCTTTCTTT. It translates to CASSLYPGGATEAFF.

This chain uses TRBV5-1 with TRBJ1-4; weak D call: TRBD1 (5 bases). Trimming took 4 bases from V and 5 from J, leaving 15 bases between them. The CDR3 sequence is 15 residues long. The germline V gene encodes CDR1 SGHRS and CDR2 YFSETQ. CDR3 sequence: CASSQAPQGNEKLFF. The CDR3 coding sequence is TGCGCCAGCAGCCAAGCCCCCCAGGGAAATGAAAAACTGTTTTTT.